A single sample is the source of the 21 T cell receptor beta chains below, sequenced in a study of identical twins. Each CDR3 protein is one row after TCRdb ran MiXCR on the 5' RACE reads. The table lists roughly 350,000 distinct CDR3 sequences, over 9% of them singletons. Another study also made use of these data, one on yellow fever vaccine responses in identical twins.

Sequencing used CD8+ T cells sorted from blood. Source of these receptors: a woman aged 18-35 years in good health.

This clonotype was seen only a few times. V and J are TRBV7-9 and TRBJ1-1; D is perhaps TRBD1 (5 bases). Germline-derived CDR1 and CDR2 are SEHNR and FQNEAQ (reference sequence). This CDR3 region has 15 residues. V lost 1 base and J 10 bases, leaving 19 bases between the germline ends. The DNA of the CDR3 is TGTGCCAGCAGCTTAGGGTCAGGGTCGGCATTGGGAGCTTTCTTT. Encoded protein: CASSLGSGSALGAFF. Drawing the rest from reference TRBV7-9 and TRBJ1-1, the complete variable domain is DTGVSQNPRHKITKRGQNVTFRCDPISEHNRLYWYRQTLGQGPEFLTYFQNEAQLEKSRLLSDRFSAERPKGSFSTLEIQRTEQGDSAMYLCASSLGSGSALGAFFGQGTRLTVV.

Turning to this clonotype: An end of the junction does not agree with germline; a read error may underlie this. The genes are TRBV3-1 and TRBJ2-7, with D maybe TRBD2 (5 bases). The germline V gene encodes CDR1 LGHDT and CDR2 YNNKEL (reference sequence). This CDR3 is 15 amino acids long. DNA of the CDR3: TGTGCCAGCTGCCAAGACGGGGTGTTCTCCTACGAGCAGTACTTC. Protein sequence: CASCQDGVFSYEQYF.

The J gene is TRBJ2-3, the V gene TRBV2, with 7 bases that match TRBD2. V gave up 0 bases and J gave up 2 bases; unmatched junction bases: 5. The germline V gene has CDR1 SNHLY and CDR2 FYNNEI. CDR3 length: 16 residues. CDR3 loop: CASSEALAGDTDTQYF. CDR3 DNA sequence: TGTGCCAGCAGTGAAGCTCTGGCGGGAGACACAGATACGCAGTATTTT.

The chain has TRBV27 and TRBJ2-1; D perhaps matches TRBD1 (6 bases). The V and J ends lost 6 bases and 3 bases respectively, with 9 bases between them. Germline CDR1 and CDR2: MNHEY and SMNVEV (reference sequence). This CDR3 contains 13 residues. Here the CDR3 reads CASRTTGYNEQFF. CDR3 DNA sequence: TGTGCCAGCAGGACGACAGGCTACAATGAGCAGTTCTTC.

This clonotype was detected a few times. The rearrangement uses TRBV20-1 and TRBJ2-1; no clear D gene. Germline lookup yields CDR1 DFQATT and CDR2 SNEGSKA (reference sequence). The CDR3 sequence is 12 residues long. V dropped 4 bases and J dropped 8 bases, with 12 bases sitting between them. CDR3 in amino acids: CSATSGGHEQFF. The CDR3 coding sequence is TGCAGTGCTACTTCGGGCGGCCATGAGCAGTTCTTC.

This chain connects TRBV23-1 to TRBJ2-4, with 7 bases matching TRBD2. TRBV23-1 is filed as an ORF, its function uncertain. The CDR3 extends over 18 amino acids. Trimming removed 1 base from V and 2 bases from J; junction bases left unmatched: 11. The CDR3: CASSQFMPCGSSKNIQYF. The DNA for the CDR3 is TGCGCCAGCAGTCAATTTATGCCGTGCGGGAGTTCCAAAAACATTCAGTACTTC.

V and J are TRBV6-1 and TRBJ2-7, with 9 bases identical to TRBD1. With 5 bases clipped from V and 6 bases from J, the junction kept 11 bases outside the gene matches. The CDR3 loop spans 15 amino acids. Germline CDR1 is MNHNS and CDR2 is SASEGT. CDR3 DNA: TGTGCCAGCAGTCCTGTAGGGACAGGGTCGTCCGAGCAGTACGTC. Translated, it gives CASSPVGTGSSEQYV.

This clonotype has only a few counts. The V call is TRBV4-2, the J call TRBJ1-1; D is unresolved. This CDR3 contains 14 residues. Trimming pared 0 bases from V and 1 base from J, leaving 6 bases between. Germline V CDR1 and CDR2: LGHNA, YNFKEQ. CDR3 bases: TGTGCCAGCAGCCAAGAGGTAGGGAACACTGAAGCTTTCTTT. Translated: CASSQEVGNTEAFF.

This clonotype was seen a handful of times. For the CDR3, the DNA is TGTGCCAGCTCTCGAGGAGGACAGGGAAAGGATGAGCAGTTCTTC. This encodes CASSRGGQGKDEQFF. The gene calls are TRBV18 and TRBJ2-1; TRBD1 aligns across 8 bases. This CDR3 comprises 15 residues. The germline V gene encodes CDR1 KGHSH and CDR2 LQKENI. The J segment lost 8 bases and the V segment lost 6 bases, leaving 12 bases of the junction unmatched.

The chain combines TRBV10-1 with TRBJ2-5, with D perhaps given as TRBD1 or TRBD2 (5 bases each). In germline, CDR1 is WNHNN, CDR2 SYGVQD (reference sequence). Trimming took off 6 bases at V and 2 bases at J, with 16 bases between the two ends. This CDR3 contains 15 residues. The CDR3, as DNA: TGCGCCAGCAGCAACTCCCGGGACCCTCAAGAGACCCAGTACTTC. Translated, it gives CASSNSRDPQETQYF.

The rearrangement links TRBV20-1 to TRBJ2-1; the match to TRBD2 covers 7 bases. The germline CDR1 and CDR2 sequences are DFQATT and SNEGSKA (reference sequence). V was clipped by 0 bases and J by 4 bases; unmatched bases: 9. This CDR3 has 16 residues. Here the CDR3 DNA reads TGCAGTGCTAGAGATAAGGCGGGGGAGCCATACAATGAGCAGTTCTTC. This codes for CSARDKAGEPYNEQFF.

In this sample, this clonotype turned up many times. V is TRBV5-1 and J is TRBJ2-7; 7 bases line up with TRBD1. Germline loops: CDR1 SGHRS, CDR2 YFSETQ. This CDR3 is built from 13 residues. The V and J ends lost 4 bases and 3 bases, in that order; junction bases with no gene match: 4. The CDR3 loop is CASSTRDSYEQYF. CDR3 DNA: TGCGCCAGCAGCACCCGGGACAGCTACGAGCAGTACTTC.

The chain joins TRBV5-6 to TRBJ1-2; weak D call: TRBD1 (5 bases). Germline CDR1 is SGHDT and CDR2 is YYEEEE. The V gene lost 4 bases and the J gene lost 4 bases, with 17 bases spanning the gap. The CDR3 extends over 15 amino acids. CDR3 sequence (DNA): TGTGCCAGCAGCACGAACAGGAAACCACTCTATGGCTACACCTTC. It yields the protein CASSTNRKPLYGYTF.

This clonotype has only a few counts. The chain links TRBV27 to TRBJ2-2; 13 nucleotides align to TRBD2. Germline lookup yields CDR1 MNHEY and CDR2 SMNVEV (reference sequence). The length of the CDR3 is 18 residues. V shed 2 bases, J shed 3 bases, and the junction held 6 bases outside the gene matches. The CDR3 is CASSLSSGLAGDTGELFF. The CDR3 coding sequence is TGTGCCAGCAGTTTAAGTTCCGGACTAGCGGGAGACACCGGGGAGCTGTTTTTT.

This clonotype occurred a few times. The chain joins TRBV29-1 to TRBJ2-3, with TRBD1 matching over 7 bases. Germline lookup yields CDR1 SQVTM and CDR2 ANQGSEA. Losses at the gene ends were 2 bases for V and 3 bases for J; bases not matched to a gene: 17. The CDR3 is 18 residues long. In nucleotides, the CDR3 is TGCAGCGTTGAAAGTGGCGGCAGGGGGATGTTCTCGACAGATACGCAGTATTTT. Translated: CSVESGGRGMFSTDTQYF.

The chain combines TRBV9 with TRBJ2-1; D possibly corresponds to TRBD1 (6 bases). The germline V gene has CDR1 SGDLS and CDR2 YYNGEE. Trimming took 4 bases from V and 10 from J, leaving 9 bases between them. The CDR3 totals 11 residues. The CDR3 nucleotides are TGTGCCAGCAGCAAAGGGACAGAGCAGTTCTTC. This translates into CASSKGTEQFF.

This clonotype showed up many times. The genes are TRBV7-9 and TRBJ2-3; the match to TRBD1 covers 8 bases. The junction had 7 bases not matched to a gene; V was cut back by 4 bases and J by 4 bases. The CDR3 sequence is 15 residues long. Germline CDR1 and CDR2: SEHNR and FQNEAQ (reference sequence). CDR3 coding DNA: TGTGCCAGCAGCTCTTCAGGGGGCGCCGCAGATACGCAGTATTTT. This translates into CASSSSGGAADTQYF. The variable domain in full, completed from reference TRBV7-9 and TRBJ2-3, reads DTGVSQNPRHKITKRGQNVTFRCDPISEHNRLYWYRQTLGQGPEFLTYFQNEAQLEKSRLLSDRFSAERPKGSFSTLEIQRTEQGDSAMYLCASSSSGGAADTQYFGPGTRLTVL.

This clonotype appeared many times. The chain's CDR3 is CATSLTTAETQYF. The CDR3 nucleotides read TGTGCCACCAGCTTAACCACAGCGGAGACCCAGTACTTC. The J gene is TRBJ2-5, the V gene TRBV15; D call uncertain. Germline CDR1 reads LNHNV; CDR2 reads YYDKDF (reference sequence). This CDR3 is built from 13 residues. V shed 5 bases and J shed 5 bases, with 12 bases lying between them.

This chain connects TRBV6-5 to TRBJ1-5, with D hard to call. V was shortened by 9 bases and J by 0 bases, with 6 bases between the two germline ends. The V gene's germline CDR1 is MNHEY and CDR2 SVGAGI. The CDR3 contains 12 residues. CDR3 in amino acids: CARSYSNQPQHF. CDR3 nucleotide sequence: TGTGCCAGAAGCTATAGCAATCAGCCCCAGCATTTT.

The table lists this clonotype with a few counts. The chain uses TRBV7-9 and TRBJ2-5, with 10 bases aligning to TRBD2. This CDR3 comprises 15 residues. V lost 5 bases and J lost 5; bases outside the gene matches: 8. Per germline, CDR1 SEHNR and CDR2 FQNEAQ (reference sequence). In DNA, the CDR3 is TGTGCCAGCAGCGAGCTAGCGGGAGTGGGGGAGACCCAGTACTTC. Translated, it gives CASSELAGVGETQYF.

Many counts were recorded for this clonotype. The chain links TRBV4-2 to TRBJ2-3; D is possibly TRBD2 (6 bases). Looked up from germline, CDR1 is LGHNA and CDR2 is YNFKEQ. Trimming shortened V by 3 bases and J by 2 bases, and 12 bases separated the two germline ends. This CDR3 region has 15 residues. CDR3 coding DNA: TGTGCCAGCAGCCACCTTCTAGCGAACACAGATACGCAGTATTTT. It is translated as CASSHLLANTDTQYF.